Here is one T cell receptor (beta chain) with its context. Sequenced by immunoSEQ multiplex PCR; TCRdb stores in-frame clones only, minus some. The sample has 250,000 or so clones; around 90% are singletons. This CDR3 has 16 residues. Trimming cost V 2 bases and J 6 bases; bases outside gene matches: 6. CDR1 is MNHEY and CDR2 is SMNVEV in the germline V gene (reference sequence). The sample originates from a study of blood T cell repertoires in COVID-19. Grouping used clinical history reported by participants in a survey and questionnaire. Sequencing was carried out using PBMCs or T cells enriched from blood (not recorded which). The TCR sequence derives from a middle-aged man who had been exposed to COVID-19. This chain connects TRBV27 to TRBJ2-7; 14 bases fit TRBD2. The CDR3 sequence: CASSLTGLAGVFEQYF. The CDR3 DNA reads TGTGCCAGCAGTTTAACGGGACTAGCGGGAGTATTCGAGCAGTACTTC.